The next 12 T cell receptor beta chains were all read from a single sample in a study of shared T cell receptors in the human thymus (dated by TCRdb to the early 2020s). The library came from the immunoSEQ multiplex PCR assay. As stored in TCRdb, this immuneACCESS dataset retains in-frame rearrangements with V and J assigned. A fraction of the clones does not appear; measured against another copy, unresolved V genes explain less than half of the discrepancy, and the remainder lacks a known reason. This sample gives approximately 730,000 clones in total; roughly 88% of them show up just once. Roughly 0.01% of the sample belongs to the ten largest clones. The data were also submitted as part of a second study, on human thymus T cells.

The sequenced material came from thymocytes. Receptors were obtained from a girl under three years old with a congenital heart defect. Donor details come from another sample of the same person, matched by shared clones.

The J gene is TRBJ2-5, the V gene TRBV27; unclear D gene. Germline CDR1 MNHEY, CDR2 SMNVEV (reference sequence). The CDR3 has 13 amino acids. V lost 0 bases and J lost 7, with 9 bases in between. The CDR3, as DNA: TGTGCCAGCAGTTTATCGCACTTCGGGACCCAGTACTTC. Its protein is CASSLSHFGTQYF.

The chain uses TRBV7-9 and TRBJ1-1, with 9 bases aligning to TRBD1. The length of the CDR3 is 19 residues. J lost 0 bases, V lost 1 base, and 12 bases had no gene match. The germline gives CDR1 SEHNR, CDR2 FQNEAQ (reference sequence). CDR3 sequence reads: CASSLGTTGGLDMNTEAFF. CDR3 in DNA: TGTGCCAGCAGCTTAGGGACGACAGGGGGACTGGACATGAACACTGAAGCTTTCTTT.

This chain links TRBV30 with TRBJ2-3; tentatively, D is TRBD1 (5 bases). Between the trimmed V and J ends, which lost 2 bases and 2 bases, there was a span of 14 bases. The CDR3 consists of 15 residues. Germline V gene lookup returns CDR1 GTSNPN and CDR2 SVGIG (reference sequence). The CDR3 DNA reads TGTGCCTGGAGTCGAGACAGCCTCAACACAGATACGCAGTATTTT. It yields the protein CAWSRDSLNTDTQYF.

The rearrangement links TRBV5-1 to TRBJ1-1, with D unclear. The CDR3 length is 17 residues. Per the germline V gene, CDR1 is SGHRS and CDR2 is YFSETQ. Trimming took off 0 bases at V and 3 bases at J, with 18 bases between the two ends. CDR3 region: CASSLGEGWVLDTEAFF. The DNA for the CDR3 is TGCGCCAGCAGCTTGGGGGAGGGCTGGGTTTTGGACACTGAAGCTTTCTTT.

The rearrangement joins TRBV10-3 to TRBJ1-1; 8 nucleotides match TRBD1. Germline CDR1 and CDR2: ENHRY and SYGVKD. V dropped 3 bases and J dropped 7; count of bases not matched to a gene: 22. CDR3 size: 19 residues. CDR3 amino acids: CAISDGQGPRGLRRNEAFF. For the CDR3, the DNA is TGTGCCATCAGTGACGGACAGGGCCCGCGAGGTTTACGCCGGAATGAAGCTTTCTTT.

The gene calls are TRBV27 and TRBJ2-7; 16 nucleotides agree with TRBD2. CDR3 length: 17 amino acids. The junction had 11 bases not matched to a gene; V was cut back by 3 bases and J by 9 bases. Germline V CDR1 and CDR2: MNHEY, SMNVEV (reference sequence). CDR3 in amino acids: CASSFTGLAGGLTVQYF. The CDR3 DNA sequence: TGTGCCAGCAGTTTCACGGGACTAGCGGGGGGGCTTACCGTGCAGTACTTC.

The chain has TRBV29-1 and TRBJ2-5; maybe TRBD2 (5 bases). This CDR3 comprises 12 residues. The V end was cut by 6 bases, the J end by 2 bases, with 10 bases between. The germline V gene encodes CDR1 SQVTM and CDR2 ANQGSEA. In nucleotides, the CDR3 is TGCAGCGTCGAGGACTTGCAAGAGACCCAGTACTTC. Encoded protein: CSVEDLQETQYF.

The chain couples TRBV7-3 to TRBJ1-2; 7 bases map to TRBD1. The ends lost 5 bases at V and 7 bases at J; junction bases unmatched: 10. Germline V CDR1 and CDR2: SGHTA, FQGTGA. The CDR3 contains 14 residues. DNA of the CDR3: TGTGCCAGCAGCGCAGACCACAGGGGCGGTGGCTACACCTTC. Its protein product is CASSADHRGGGYTF. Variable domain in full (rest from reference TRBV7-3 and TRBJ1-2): GAGVSQTPSNKVTEKGKYVELRCDPISGHTALYWYRQSLGQGPEFLIYFQGTGAADDSGLPNDRFFAVRPEGSVSTLKIQRTERGDSAVYLCASSADHRGGGYTFGSGTRLTVV.

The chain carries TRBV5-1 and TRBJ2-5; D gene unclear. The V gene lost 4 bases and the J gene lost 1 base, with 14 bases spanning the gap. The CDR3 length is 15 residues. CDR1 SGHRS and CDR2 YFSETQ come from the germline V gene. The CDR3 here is CASSTWRPAQETQYF. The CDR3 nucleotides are TGCGCCAGCAGCACTTGGCGGCCTGCCCAAGAGACCCAGTACTTC.

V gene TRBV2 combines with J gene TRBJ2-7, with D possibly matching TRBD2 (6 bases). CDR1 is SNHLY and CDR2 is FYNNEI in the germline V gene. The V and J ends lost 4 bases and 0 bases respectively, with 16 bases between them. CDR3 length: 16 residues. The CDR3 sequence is CASSAFGTQNSYEQYF. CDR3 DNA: TGTGCCAGCAGTGCCTTCGGGACTCAAAACTCCTACGAGCAGTACTTC.

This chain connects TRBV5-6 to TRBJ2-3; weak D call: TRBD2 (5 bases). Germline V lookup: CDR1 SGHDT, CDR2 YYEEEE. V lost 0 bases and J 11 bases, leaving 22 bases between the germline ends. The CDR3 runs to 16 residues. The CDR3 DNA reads TGTGCCAGCAGCTTGGCGAGCGCACCTCCGCCTAGCTTGCAGTATTTT. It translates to CASSLASAPPPSLQYF.

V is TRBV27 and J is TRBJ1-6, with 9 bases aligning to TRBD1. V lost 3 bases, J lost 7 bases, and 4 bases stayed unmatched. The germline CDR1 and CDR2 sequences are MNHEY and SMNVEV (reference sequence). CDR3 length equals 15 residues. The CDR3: CASSFDGQGNSPLHF. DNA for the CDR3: TGTGCCAGCAGTTTCGACGGACAGGGGAATTCACCCCTCCACTTT.